The following is a TCR beta chain sequence with its context. Its antigen remains unknown. The data derive from a study of T cell repertoires in cytomegalovirus infection. Study-level background: Carrying CMV and the relevant HLA type showed in public TCR beta signatures. Whole-study findings and limits: The ex vivo response was dominated by HLA-C-restricted CMV-specific TCR beta clonotypes.

Germline V gene lookup returns CDR1 SGHNT and CDR2 YYREEE (reference sequence). Trimming stripped 0 bases from V and 2 bases from J, with 11 bases between. The CDR3 covers 15 residues. MiXCR, applied by TCRdb to the reads, yields one record per CDR3 protein. The profile shows roughly 700,000 distinct CDR3 sequences, about 30% of them singletons. The chain uses TRBV5-4 and TRBJ1-2; D unresolved. The sequences come from cultured PBMCs, collected from culture after CMV antigen stimulation. The receptor's source is a human donor in good health (CMV status not recorded). Some clones in this sample may be carry-over from other donors' samples. CDR3 protein: CASSLVPHGNYGYTF. For the CDR3, the DNA is TGTGCCAGCAGCTTGGTACCCCATGGAAACTATGGCTACACCTTC.